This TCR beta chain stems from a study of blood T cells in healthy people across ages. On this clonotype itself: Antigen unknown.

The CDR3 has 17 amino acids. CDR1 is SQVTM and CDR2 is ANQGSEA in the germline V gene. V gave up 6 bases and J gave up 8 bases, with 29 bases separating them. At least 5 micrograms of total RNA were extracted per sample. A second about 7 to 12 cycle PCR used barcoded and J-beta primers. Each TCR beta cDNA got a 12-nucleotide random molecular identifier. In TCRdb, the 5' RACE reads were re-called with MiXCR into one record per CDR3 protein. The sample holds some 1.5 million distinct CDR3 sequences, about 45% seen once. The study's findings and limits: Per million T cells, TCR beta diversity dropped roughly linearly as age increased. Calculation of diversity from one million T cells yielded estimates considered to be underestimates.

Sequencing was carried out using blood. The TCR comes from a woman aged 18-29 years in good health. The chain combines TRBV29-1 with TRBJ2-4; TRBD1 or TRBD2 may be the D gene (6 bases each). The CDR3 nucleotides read TGCAGCGTGGGGGGCCCTTGGACAGACAGAGGGATGGACATTCAGTACTTC. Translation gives CSVGGPWTDRGMDIQYF.